Below, 24 T cell receptor beta chains from the same sample are listed, as sequenced in a study of cytomegalovirus exposure and HLA in healthy donors. The PCR had 60 Vbeta and 13 Jbeta primers. Sequencing was performed with immunoSEQ multiplex PCR; in TCRdb, only in-frame clones are kept and a portion is missing. The table shows 160,000 or so clones, with around four fifths occurring only once. What was sequenced was PBMCs. The receptors derive from a woman aged 45 to 65 in good health and CMV-seronegative.

V usage is TRBV25-1 and J usage is TRBJ2-5; 9 bases line up with TRBD2. Germline CDR1 MGHDK, CDR2 SYGVNS. The CDR3 contains 15 residues. Trimming cost V 3 bases and J 4 bases; bases outside gene matches: 6. The CDR3 protein is CASSDPRTSAETQYF. In DNA form, the CDR3 reads TGTGCCAGCAGTGATCCTCGGACTAGCGCAGAGACCCAGTACTTC.

This clone turned up a few times. V usage is TRBV2 and J usage is TRBJ2-7, with 7 bases fitting TRBD2. V shed 6 bases, J shed 2 bases, and the junction held 7 bases outside the gene matches. This CDR3 is 14 amino acids long. Germline loops: CDR1 SNHLY, CDR2 FYNNEI. The CDR3: CASSPTSAAYEQYF. The CDR3 nucleotides read TGTGCCAGCAGCCCAACTAGCGCAGCCTACGAGCAGTACTTC.

The chain recombines TRBV4-3 with TRBJ1-2; 7 bases align to TRBD1. The length of the CDR3 is 15 residues. The V gene end was trimmed by 3 bases and the J gene end by 4 bases; junction bases not matched to a gene: 8. Germline V gives CDR1 LGHNA, CDR2 YSLEER. This CDR3 is CASSHDREEFYGYTF. CDR3 nucleotides: TGCGCCAGCAGCCACGACAGGGAGGAGTTCTATGGCTACACCTTC.

CDR3 nucleotide sequence: TGTGCCAGCAGTTTATCGACTAGCGGGGGGGCAGATACGCAGTATTTT. Amino acid sequence: CASSLSTSGGADTQYF. The chain carries TRBV27 and TRBJ2-3, with 14 bases fitting TRBD2. The V and J ends lost 0 bases and 4 bases, in that order; junction bases with no gene match: 0. The CDR3 has 16 amino acids. Per the germline V gene, CDR1 is MNHEY and CDR2 is SMNVEV (reference sequence).

The sample holds one count of this clone. The rearrangement joins TRBV16 to TRBJ1-2; possibly TRBD1 for D (6 bases). The length of the CDR3 is 11 residues. Germline values: CDR1 KGHSY, CDR2 FQNENV. Trimming took 2 bases from V and 13 from J, leaving 11 bases between them. Here the CDR3 reads CASSQGQGSTF. CDR3 nucleotides: TGTGCCAGCAGCCAAGGGCAGGGGAGCACCTTC.

This clone has more than one count but fewer than ten. The chain combines TRBV2 with TRBJ2-7, with 9 bases that match TRBD1. V lost 5 bases and J lost 0; bases outside the gene matches: 2. CDR1 is SNHLY, CDR2 FYNNEI, per germline. The CDR3 is 14 residues long. The CDR3 reads CASSRDRASYEQYF. The CDR3 DNA reads as TGTGCCAGCAGTAGGGACAGGGCCTCCTACGAGCAGTACTTC.

This chain joins TRBV4-3 and TRBJ1-4; no firm D call. CDR1 and CDR2 from the germline V gene are LGHNA and YSLEER. V shed 2 bases and J shed 8 bases, with 18 bases lying between them. The CDR3 runs to 16 residues. The CDR3 region is CASSQMSGRVREKLFF. DNA for the CDR3: TGCGCCAGCAGCCAAATGTCGGGGAGGGTTCGGGAAAAACTGTTTTTT.

The gene calls are TRBV7-9 and TRBJ1-4, with D perhaps TRBD1 (5 bases). V was clipped by 0 bases and J by 8 bases, with 16 bases between them. Germline loops: CDR1 SEHNR, CDR2 FQNEAQ (reference sequence). The CDR3 covers 16 residues. The CDR3 sequence: CASSLALFQGREKLFF. The CDR3 region has the DNA TGTGCCAGCAGCTTAGCGTTATTCCAGGGAAGGGAAAAACTGTTTTTT.

With respect to this clone: This specimen includes other DNA sequences encoding the same CDR3. The V gene is TRBV6-4, the J gene TRBJ2-1, with 12 bases lining up with TRBD2. The CDR3 runs to 15 residues. Germline lookup yields CDR1 MRHNA and CDR2 SNTAGT. V lost 5 bases, J lost 3 bases, and 2 bases stayed unmatched. The CDR3: CASSRLAGDYNEQFF. In nucleotides, the CDR3 is TGTGCCAGCAGTCGACTAGCGGGAGACTACAATGAGCAGTTCTTC.

This chain joins TRBV4-3 and TRBJ2-2, with a weak D call TRBD1 (6 bases). Germline V gene sequence: CDR1 LGHNA, CDR2 YSLEER. Trimming removed 3 bases at V and 7 bases at J, with 15 bases between. The CDR3 loop spans 15 amino acids. This chain's CDR3 is CASSQSGHSNGELFF. DNA of the CDR3: TGCGCCAGCAGCCAGTCGGGACATAGTAACGGGGAGCTGTTTTTT.

This chain links TRBV20-1 with TRBJ2-5; weak D call: TRBD2 (5 bases). The end of the DNA is better explained by TRBJ2-7, so the J call may be wrong. The germline CDR1 and CDR2 sequences are DFQATT and SNEGSKA (reference sequence). The CDR3 consists of 11 residues. The CDR3: CSATRDPEQYF. The DNA of the CDR3 is TGCAGTGCAACCCGGGATCCCGAGCAGTACTTC.

The chain combines TRBV19 with TRBJ1-3, with a possible D match to TRBD1 (5 bases). The CDR3 totals 15 residues. Germline CDR1 is LNHDA and CDR2 is SQIVND (reference sequence). V lost 2 bases and J 0 bases, leaving 8 bases between the germline ends. CDR3 bases: TGTGCCAGTAGTATAAACAGGTCCTCTGGAAACACCATATATTTT. Its protein product is CASSINRSSGNTIYF. The full variable domain, in which reference TRBV19 and TRBJ1-3 provide the parts outside the CDR3, is DGGITQSPKYLFRKEGQNVTLSCEQNLNHDAMYWYRQDPGQGLRLIYYSQIVNDFQKGDIAEGYSVSREKKESFPLTVTSAQKNPTAFYLCASSINRSSGNTIYFGEGSWLTVV.

The chain has TRBV27 and TRBJ2-3, with 9 bases identical to TRBD1. The germline gives CDR1 MNHEY, CDR2 SMNVEV (reference sequence). The ends lost 5 bases at V and 7 bases at J; junction bases unmatched: 10. The CDR3 totals 15 residues. The CDR3 here is CASSGPGTGKNTQYF. Here the CDR3 DNA reads TGTGCCAGCAGTGGCCCCGGGACAGGGAAGAATACGCAGTATTTT.

The genes are TRBV5-1 and TRBJ2-5, with 8 bases identical to TRBD2. The CDR3 consists of 17 residues. V was clipped by 0 bases and J by 0 bases; unmatched bases: 7. CDR1 and CDR2 from the germline V gene are SGHRS and YFSETQ. In nucleotides, the CDR3 is TGCGCCAGCAGCTTGGTCGGGCGGGGGGCTTACCAAGAGACCCAGTACTTC. Protein sequence: CASSLVGRGAYQETQYF.

This clone came up once. V and J are TRBV18 and TRBJ2-7; 9 bases are shared with TRBD1. This CDR3 contains 14 residues. Per germline, CDR1 KGHSH and CDR2 LQKENI. Losses at the gene ends were 6 bases for V and 5 bases for J; bases not matched to a gene: 8. CDR3 in DNA: TGTGCCAGCTCCGCCGGGACAGGGAAGGACGAGCAGTACTTC. Amino acids: CASSAGTGKDEQYF.

The chain links TRBV9 to TRBJ1-6; 11 bases fit TRBD1. The V gene end was trimmed by 4 bases and the J gene end by 14 bases; junction bases not matched to a gene: 17. The CDR3 sequence is 17 residues long. CDR1 SGDLS and CDR2 YYNGEE come from the germline V gene. The CDR3 coding sequence is TGTGCCAGCAGCCCCTCCCTCCGGGACAGGGGGACGGCATCCCTCCACTTT. Translated: CASSPSLRDRGTASLHF.

This sequence joins TRBV2 and TRBJ1-2, with D possibly TRBD1 on 6 matching bases. The CDR3 has 14 residues. CDR1 is SNHLY, CDR2 FYNNEI, per germline. V shed 6 bases and J shed 2 bases, with 13 bases lying between them. For the CDR3, the DNA is TGTGCCAGCAGAAGGGACACGGGCAACTATGGCTACACCTTC. Residues: CASRRDTGNYGYTF.

V and J are TRBV2 and TRBJ2-1; 9 bases align to TRBD1. The CDR3 is made up of 13 amino acids. Trimming took 7 bases from V and 5 from J; bases not matched to a gene: 3. Per germline, CDR1 SNHLY and CDR2 FYNNEI. CDR3 sequence: CASTGTGNNEQFF. The CDR3 region has the DNA TGTGCCAGCACCGGGACAGGGAACAATGAGCAGTTCTTC.

The rearrangement uses TRBV27 and TRBJ1-1; D possibly corresponds to TRBD1 (5 bases). Trimming took off 2 bases at V and 6 bases at J, with 10 bases between the two ends. The CDR3 covers 13 residues. The V gene's germline CDR1 is MNHEY and CDR2 SMNVEV (reference sequence). CDR3 sequence reads: CASSLARGAEAFF. Written as DNA, the CDR3 is TGTGCCAGCAGTTTAGCCCGGGGGGCTGAAGCTTTCTTT.

The V gene is TRBV5-1, the J gene TRBJ2-7; perhaps TRBD2 as D (5 bases). Germline V CDR1 and CDR2: SGHRS, YFSETQ. V lost 3 bases to trimming and J lost 0 bases, with 16 bases between them. This CDR3 spans 16 amino acids. The chain's CDR3 is CASSSAAPGSSYEQYF. DNA for the CDR3: TGCGCCAGCAGCTCCGCGGCCCCGGGATCCTCCTACGAGCAGTACTTC.

In DNA form, the CDR3 reads TGTGCCAGCAGCTTAGAGACAGGGGCCTACGAGCAGTACTTC. The encoded protein is CASSLETGAYEQYF. The genes are TRBV7-9 and TRBJ2-7; 8 nucleotides agree with TRBD1. This CDR3 comprises 14 residues. V shed 1 base, J shed 2 bases, and the junction held 1 base outside the gene matches. Looked up from germline, CDR1 is SEHNR and CDR2 is FQNEAQ (reference sequence).

V gene TRBV5-4 combines with J gene TRBJ2-7; tentatively, D is TRBD1 (6 bases). The CDR3 is 13 residues long. V dropped 2 bases and J dropped 5 bases, with 11 bases sitting between them. The germline CDR1 and CDR2 sequences are SGHNT and YYREEE (reference sequence). In DNA, the CDR3 is TGTGCCAGCAGCTTCACACAGGGCGACGAGCAGTACTTC. This codes for CASSFTQGDEQYF.

The chain employs TRBV5-5 and TRBJ2-7, with 7 bases matching TRBD1. Trimming at V came to 0 bases and at J to 3 bases, leaving 6 bases not matched to a gene. Germline values: CDR1 SGHKS, CDR2 YYEKEE (reference sequence). This CDR3 has 15 residues. DNA of the CDR3: TGTGCCAGCAGCTTGGGGGGACAGATATACTACGAGCAGTACTTC. Its translation is CASSLGGQIYYEQYF.

This sequence joins TRBV6-6 and TRBJ1-1; D is uncertain. V dropped 7 bases and J dropped 7 bases, with 25 bases sitting between them. The CDR3 has 16 residues. Germline CDR1 reads MNHNY; CDR2 reads SVGAGI (reference sequence). The CDR3 DNA reads as TGTGCCAGCAATCCCCACTGGAGGGAGGAGTGTGGTGAAGCTTTCTTT. Translated: CASNPHWREECGEAFF.